These 22 T cell receptor beta chains originate from one sample sequenced in a study of tumor and adjacent non-tumor tissue in lung cancer. A modified ARM-PCR protocol with three rounds of nested PCR amplified TCRbeta. One entry per CDR3 protein, called by TCRdb with MiXCR from the multiplex PCR reads. Counted here are roughly 67,000 distinct CDR3 sequences, more than 75% occurring once; the ten biggest clones make up under 55%. The template was RNA from unsorted bulk tissue. This non-tumor lung sample came from over 3 cm beyond the tumor edge. Input material: distant non-tumor lung tissue. These receptor sequences come from a man aged 55 to 70 with non-small cell lung cancer.

Concerning this clonotype itself: A read error is likely, as this CDR3 ends without the conserved phenylalanine or tryptophan. The V call is TRBV29-1, the J call TRBJ1-1, with D uncertain. The CDR3 has 11 residues. Trimming took 4 bases from V and 11 from J, leaving 14 bases between them. Germline CDR1 SQVTM, CDR2 ANQGSEA. The CDR3 loop reads CSVVAVAKAFL. CDR3 DNA sequence: TGCAGCGTTGTCGCAGTCGCGAAGGCTTTCCTT.

With regard to this clonotype: A read error is possible here, since a much larger clone lies one base away. The V gene is TRBV11-2, the J gene TRBJ1-4, with TRBD1 as a possible D gene (5 bases). Germline CDR1 reads SGHAT; CDR2 reads FQNNGV. The length of the CDR3 is 15 residues. Deletions cut 3 bases from V and 10 bases from J, with 18 bases between. The CDR3 protein is CASSFSHGGTAKLFF. The CDR3 nucleotides read TGTGCCAGCAGCTTCTCCCATGGGGGAACCGCAAAACTGTTTTTT.

The gene calls are TRBV10-2 and TRBJ2-1; TRBD2 is a possible D gene (7 bases). The CDR3 is 15 amino acids. Trimming removed 1 base at V and 11 bases at J, with 18 bases between. CDR1 is WSHSY and CDR2 is SAAADI in the germline V gene. The CDR3 DNA follows: TGCGCCAGCAGTGAGTTGGAGGGGGAGGGTATTAAGCAGTTCTTC. This gives the protein CASSELEGEGIKQFF.

The chain uses TRBV11-1 and TRBJ2-5; D is ambiguous. V gave up 5 bases and J gave up 2 bases, with 12 bases separating them. In germline, CDR1 is SGHAT, CDR2 FQDESV (reference sequence). The CDR3 loop spans 14 amino acids. CDR3 in DNA: TGTGCCAGCAGCAAAGAAATGTATCAAGAGACCCAGTACTTC. This encodes CASSKEMYQETQYF.

A remark on this clonotype: At one end the junction does not follow the germline gene, possibly because of a read error. The chain joins TRBV12-3 or TRBV12-4 to TRBJ2-1, with D tentatively TRBD2 (6 bases). The length of the CDR3 is 16 residues. The CDR3 sequence: CASSSIGSGSCNEQFF. The CDR3 DNA reads TGTGCCAGCAGCTCCATCGGGAGTGGCTCCTGCAATGAGCAGTTCTTC.

The chain links TRBV29-1 to TRBJ1-1, with no clear D. CDR1 is SQVTM, CDR2 ANQGSEA, per germline. V lost 7 bases to trimming and J lost 1 base, with 16 bases between them. The CDR3 consists of 14 residues. CDR3: CSADGGRPNTEAFF. CDR3 bases: TGCAGCGCAGATGGTGGCAGACCGAACACTGAAGCTTTCTTT.

Of note for this clonotype: Since a much larger clone is just one base distant, this may be a read error. This chain links TRBV5-4 with TRBJ2-7, with D possibly being TRBD2 (6 bases). Germline lookup yields CDR1 SGHNT and CDR2 YYREEE (reference sequence). The CDR3 contains 14 residues. Here the CDR3 reads CASSPYGGSYVQYF. The CDR3 bases are TGTGCCAGCAGCCCTTACGGGGGTAGCTACGTGCAGTACTTC.

In its sample, this clonotype was seen once. V usage is TRBV11-3 and J usage is TRBJ2-3, with 8 bases that match TRBD2. V gave up 5 bases and J gave up 4 bases; unmatched junction bases: 11. Germline V lookup: CDR1 SGHNT, CDR2 YENEEA. CDR3 length equals 16 residues. In DNA form, the CDR3 reads TGTGCCAGCAGCCCAGGGACTAGGGGTGTCTCAGATACGCAGTATTTT. Its protein product is CASSPGTRGVSDTQYF.

This clonotype was counted at least ten times. The rearrangement links TRBV25-1 to TRBJ1-1; weak D call: TRBD1 (5 bases). V was clipped by 8 bases and J by 1 base, with 11 bases between them. Germline loops: CDR1 MGHDK, CDR2 SYGVNS. CDR3 length: 13 amino acids. CDR3 sequence reads: CASQMGGNTEAFF. The CDR3 region has the DNA TGTGCCAGCCAAATGGGGGGGAACACTGAAGCTTTCTTT.

The chain combines TRBV11-3 with TRBJ2-3; a weak D match, TRBD2 (5 bases). The CDR3 totals 16 residues. Germline V gene data show CDR1 as SGHNT and CDR2 as YENEEA. The germline V and J ends were trimmed by 8 bases and 0 bases, with 18 bases remaining between them. CDR3 DNA: TGTGCCAGCGGCTGCGGTCTAGCAGATAGCACAGATACGCAGTATTTT. Amino acid sequence: CASGCGLADSTDTQYF.

By its share, this clonotype is medium-sized (0.01 to 0.1%). The chain joins TRBV16 to TRBJ2-1; D unresolved. The germline V gene has CDR1 KGHSY and CDR2 FQNENV. CDR3 length equals 11 residues. V dropped 4 bases and J dropped 5 bases, with 3 bases sitting between them. CDR3 in amino acids: CASSPNNEQFF. CDR3 sequence (DNA): TGTGCCAGCAGCCCCAACAATGAGCAGTTCTTC.

Note on this clonotype: The junction departs from germline at one end; a sequencing error may be responsible. This chain links TRBV6-2 or TRBV6-3 with TRBJ1-5; 7 nucleotides align to TRBD1. The germline CDR1 and CDR2 sequences are MNHEY and SVGEGT. This CDR3 has 14 amino acids. CDR3 protein: CTSRGDLDNQPQHF. CDR3 nucleotide sequence: TGTACCAGCAGGGGGGACTTAGACAATCAGCCCCAGCATTTT.

A word on this clonotype: Relative to the germline gene, one junction end is altered; a read error may explain this. The chain recombines TRBV11-2 with TRBJ1-2; TRBD1 might be the D (5 bases). The length of the CDR3 is 14 residues. CDR1 and CDR2 from the germline V gene are SGHAT and FQNNGV. Here the CDR3 reads CASSLDGRDYDYTF. DNA for the CDR3: TGTGCCAGCAGCTTAGATGGTAGGGACTATGACTACACCTTC.

This clonotype was seen at least ten times. The CDR3 bases are TGCAGTAGAGCAGGGGTAACAGCCGACGAGCAGTACTTC. It yields the protein CSRAGVTADEQYF. This chain connects TRBV20-1 to TRBJ2-7; tentative D call: TRBD1 (6 bases). Germline V gene lookup returns CDR1 DFQATT and CDR2 SNEGSKA (reference sequence). CDR3 length equals 13 residues. The V gene lost 8 bases and the J gene lost 5 bases, with 19 bases spanning the gap.

A few counts support this clonotype. V is TRBV12-3 or TRBV12-4 and J is TRBJ1-2; 11 nucleotides match TRBD1. The CDR3 is 17 residues long. The trim removed 3 bases at V and 3 bases at J, leaving 9 bases unmatched. The CDR3 is CASSFPEGQGADYGYTF. The DNA of the CDR3 is TGTGCCAGCAGTTTTCCAGAAGGACAGGGGGCGGACTATGGCTACACCTTC.

The chain's CDR3 is CSAYLVGELTDTQYF. As DNA, the CDR3 is TGCAGTGCATACCTAGTGGGAGAGCTCACAGATACGCAGTATTTT. The chain is built from TRBV20-1 and TRBJ2-3; D is perhaps TRBD2 (5 bases). The CDR3 is 15 residues long. The V gene's germline CDR1 is DFQATT and CDR2 SNEGSKA (reference sequence). Trimming pared 6 bases from V and 2 bases from J, leaving 18 bases between.

Note on this clonotype: This may stem from a read error, because a much larger clone lies one nucleotide away. V and J are TRBV13 and TRBJ1-1; the match to TRBD1 covers 8 bases. Unmatched junction bases numbered 4, after V lost 3 bases and J lost 1 base. Germline V CDR1 and CDR2: PRHDT, FYEKMQ (reference sequence). The CDR3 spans 15 residues. CDR3 coding DNA: TGTGCCAGCAGCTTGGACAGGGAAAGGAACACTGAAGCTTTCTTT. Its translation is CASSLDRERNTEAFF.

Of note for this clonotype: No conserved phenylalanine or tryptophan ends this CDR3, so it is likely a read error. V and J are TRBV29-1 and TRBJ1-1; D is unclear. Trimming stripped 6 bases from V and 3 bases from J, with 14 bases between. The V gene's germline CDR1 is SQVTM and CDR2 ANQGSEA. CDR3 length: 13 amino acids. The CDR3 bases are TGCAGCGTCTCCCCCGGACCCGACACTGAAGCTTTCTGT. This codes for CSVSPGPDTEAFC.

Details on this clonotype: An end of the junction does not agree with germline; a read error may underlie this. The chain is built from TRBV6-5 and TRBJ2-7, with TRBD1 identical over 7 bases. The length of the CDR3 is 14 residues. The germline gives CDR1 MNHEY, CDR2 SVGAGI. The DNA of the CDR3 is TGTGCCGGCAGCGATAGACAGGGCCGTTACGAGCAGTACTTC. Translation gives CAGSDRQGRYEQYF.

The chain couples TRBV4-1 to TRBJ2-7; D remains unclear. This CDR3 is built from 15 residues. Per the germline V gene, CDR1 is MGHRA and CDR2 is YSYEKL. The CDR3 spells CANSQGPVGNYEQYF. The DNA of the CDR3 is TGCGCTAACAGCCAAGGTCCAGTGGGGAACTACGAGCAGTACTTC.

Comment on this clonotype: The junction and the germline gene differ at one end; a read error may be behind it. This chain joins TRBV12-3 or TRBV12-4 and TRBJ2-7; 8 bases are a match to TRBD1. The CDR3 runs 14 residues. This CDR3 is CASSPGTGGLGQYF. The CDR3 DNA reads TGCGCCAGCAGTCCCGGGACAGGTGGTCTCGGGCAGTACTTC.

V is TRBV13 and J is TRBJ2-1, with D perhaps TRBD2 (5 bases). The CDR3 is made up of 17 amino acids. Germline V CDR1 and CDR2: PRHDT, FYEKMQ (reference sequence). CDR3 sequence reads: CASGLGPRTLGFNEQFF. CDR3 in DNA: TGTGCGAGCGGCTTAGGCCCTCGTACCCTAGGTTTTAATGAGCAGTTCTTC.